This record concerns one TCR beta chain sequence. Its antigen is unidentified. TCRdb reprocessed the 5' RACE reads and reports one entry per CDR3 protein, with no DNA. This sample's clone table lists 500,000 to 700,000 distinct CDR3 sequences. The data derive from a study of T cells expressing NK-cell markers. Overall study context: Serological testing identified seven of the eight sequenced donors as HCMV-seropositive and one as seronegative. Study-wide points: Expanded NKG2C+ T cell clones had unclear HCMV specificity. The study found these clonotypes also leading the CD3+CD56-NKG2C+ fraction in a few donors.

There are 15 residues in the CDR3. Looked up from germline, CDR1 is SQVTM and CDR2 is ANQGSEA. Sequencing input: blood T cells: a sorted CD56 or NKG2C T cell subset, CD4+ or CD8+ T cells, or bulk PBMC T cells (not recorded which). The clonotype comes from a man younger than 35 in good health. The chain employs TRBV29-1 and TRBJ2-3; TCRdb's D call, TRBD2, is unchecked because there is no DNA. CDR3 amino acids: CSVVYSGGSTDTQYF.